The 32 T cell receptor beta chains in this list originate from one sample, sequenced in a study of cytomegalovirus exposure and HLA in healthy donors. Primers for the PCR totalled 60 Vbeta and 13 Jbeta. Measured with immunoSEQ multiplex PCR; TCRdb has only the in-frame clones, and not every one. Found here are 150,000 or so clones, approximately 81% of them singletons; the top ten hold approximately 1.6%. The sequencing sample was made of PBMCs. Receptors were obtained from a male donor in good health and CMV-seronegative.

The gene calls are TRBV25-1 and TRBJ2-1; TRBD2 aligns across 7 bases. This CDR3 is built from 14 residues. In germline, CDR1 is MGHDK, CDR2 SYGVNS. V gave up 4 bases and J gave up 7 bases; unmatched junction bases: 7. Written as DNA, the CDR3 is TGTGCCAGCAGTGGGGGGGGGTCCGGGAATGAGCAGTTCTTC. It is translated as CASSGGGSGNEQFF.

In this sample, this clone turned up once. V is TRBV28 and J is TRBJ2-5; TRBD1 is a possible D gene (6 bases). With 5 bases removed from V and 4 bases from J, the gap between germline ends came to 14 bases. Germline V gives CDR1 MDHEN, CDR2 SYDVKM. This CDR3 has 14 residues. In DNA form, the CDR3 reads TGTGCCAGCAGTCCGAAGACAGGAATAGAGACCCAGTACTTC. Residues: CASSPKTGIETQYF.

For the CDR3, the DNA is TGTGCCAGCAGAACAGCTAGCAATCAGCCCCAGCATTTT. It codes for CASRTASNQPQHF. The chain carries TRBV6-5 and TRBJ1-5; D is unclear. The CDR3 runs 13 residues. Germline V CDR1 and CDR2: MNHEY, SVGAGI. Trimming removed 6 bases at V and 0 bases at J, with 6 bases between.

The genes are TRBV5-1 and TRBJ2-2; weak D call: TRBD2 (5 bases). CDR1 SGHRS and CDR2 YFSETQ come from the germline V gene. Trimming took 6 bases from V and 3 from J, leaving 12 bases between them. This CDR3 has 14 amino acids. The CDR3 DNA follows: TGCGCCAGCACGGGTTCGAGGGACACCGGGGAGCTGTTTTTT. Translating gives CASTGSRDTGELFF.

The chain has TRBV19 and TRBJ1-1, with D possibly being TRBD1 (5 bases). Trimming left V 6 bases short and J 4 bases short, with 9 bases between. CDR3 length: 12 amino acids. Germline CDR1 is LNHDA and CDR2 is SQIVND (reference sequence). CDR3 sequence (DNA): TGTGCCAGTAGGTGGGGGGGCACTGAAGCTTTCTTT. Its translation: CASRWGGTEAFF.

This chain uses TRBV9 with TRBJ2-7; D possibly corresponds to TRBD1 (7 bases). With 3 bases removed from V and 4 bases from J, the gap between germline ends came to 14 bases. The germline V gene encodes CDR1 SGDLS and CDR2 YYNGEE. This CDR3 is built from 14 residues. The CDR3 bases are TGTGCCAGCAGCGCTCAGACAGGGACTTACGAGCAGTACTTC. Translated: CASSAQTGTYEQYF. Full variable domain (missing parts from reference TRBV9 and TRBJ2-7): DSGVTQTPKHLITATGQRVTLRCSPRSGDLSVYWYQQSLDQGLQFLIQYYNGEERAKGNILERFSAQQFPDLHSELNLSSLELGDSALYFCASSAQTGTYEQYFGPGTRLTVT.

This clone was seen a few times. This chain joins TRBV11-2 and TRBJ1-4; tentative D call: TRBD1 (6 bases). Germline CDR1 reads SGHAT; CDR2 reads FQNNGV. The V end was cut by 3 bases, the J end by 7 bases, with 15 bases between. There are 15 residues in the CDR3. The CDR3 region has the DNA TGTGCCAGCAGCTTCCGACAGGTCGAGGCTGAAAAACTGTTTTTT. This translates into CASSFRQVEAEKLFF.

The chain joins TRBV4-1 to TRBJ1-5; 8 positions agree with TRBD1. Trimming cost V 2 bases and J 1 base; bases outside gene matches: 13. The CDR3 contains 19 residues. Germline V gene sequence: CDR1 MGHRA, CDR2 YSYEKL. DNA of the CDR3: TGCGCCAGCAGCCAAACGACCACCGGACAGGGCGGGAGCAATCAGCCCCAGCATTTT. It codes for CASSQTTTGQGGSNQPQHF.

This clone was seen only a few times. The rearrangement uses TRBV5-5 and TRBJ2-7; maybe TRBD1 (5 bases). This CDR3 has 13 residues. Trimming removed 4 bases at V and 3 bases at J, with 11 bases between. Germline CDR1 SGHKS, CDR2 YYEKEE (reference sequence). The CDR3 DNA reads TGTGCCAGCAGCCGAAACCAGGGCTACGAGCAGTACTTC. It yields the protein CASSRNQGYEQYF.

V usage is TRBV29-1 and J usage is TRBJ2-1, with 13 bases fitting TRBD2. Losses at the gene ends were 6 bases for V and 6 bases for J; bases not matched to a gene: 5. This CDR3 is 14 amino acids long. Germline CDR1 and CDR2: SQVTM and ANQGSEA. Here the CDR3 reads CSVVGTSGINEQFF. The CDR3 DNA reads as TGCAGCGTAGTTGGGACTAGCGGGATCAATGAGCAGTTCTTC.

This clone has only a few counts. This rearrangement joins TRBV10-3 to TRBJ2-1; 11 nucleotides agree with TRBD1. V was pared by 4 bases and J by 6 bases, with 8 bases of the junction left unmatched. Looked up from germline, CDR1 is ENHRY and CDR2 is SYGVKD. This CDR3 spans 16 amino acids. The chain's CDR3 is CAISGIGQGAVNEQFF. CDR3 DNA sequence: TGTGCCATCAGTGGGATTGGACAGGGGGCTGTCAATGAGCAGTTCTTC.

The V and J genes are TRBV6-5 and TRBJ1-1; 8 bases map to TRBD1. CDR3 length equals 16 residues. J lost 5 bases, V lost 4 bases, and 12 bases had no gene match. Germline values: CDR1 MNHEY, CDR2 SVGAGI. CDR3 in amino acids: CASSFRIAGGVTEAFF. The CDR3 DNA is TGTGCCAGCAGTTTCCGGATAGCAGGGGGCGTTACTGAAGCTTTCTTT.

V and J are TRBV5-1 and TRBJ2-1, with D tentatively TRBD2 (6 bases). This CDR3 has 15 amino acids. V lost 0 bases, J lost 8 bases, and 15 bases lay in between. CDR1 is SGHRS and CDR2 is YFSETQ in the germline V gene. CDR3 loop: CASSLAVGGSDEQFF. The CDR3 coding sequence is TGCGCCAGCAGCTTGGCCGTTGGGGGGAGCGATGAGCAGTTCTTC.

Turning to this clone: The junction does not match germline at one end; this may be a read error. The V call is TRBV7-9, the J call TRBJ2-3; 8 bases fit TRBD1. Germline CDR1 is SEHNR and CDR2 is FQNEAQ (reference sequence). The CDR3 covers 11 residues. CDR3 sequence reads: CSSSFRDRKYF. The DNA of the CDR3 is TGTTCCAGCAGCTTCCGGGACAGGAAGTATTTT.

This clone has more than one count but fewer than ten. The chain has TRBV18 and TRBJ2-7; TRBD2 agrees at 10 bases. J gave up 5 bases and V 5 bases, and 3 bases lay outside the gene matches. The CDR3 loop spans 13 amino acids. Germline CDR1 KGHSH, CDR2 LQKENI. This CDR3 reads CASSELAGHEQYF. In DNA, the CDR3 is TGTGCCAGCTCAGAACTAGCGGGACACGAGCAGTACTTC.

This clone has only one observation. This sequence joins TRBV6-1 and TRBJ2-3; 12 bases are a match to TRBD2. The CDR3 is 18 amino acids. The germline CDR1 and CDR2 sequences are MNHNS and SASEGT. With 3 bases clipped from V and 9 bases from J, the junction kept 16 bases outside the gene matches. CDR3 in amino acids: CASSDRTLAGGYAGTQYF. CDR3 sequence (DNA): TGTGCCAGCAGTGACCGAACGCTAGCGGGGGGGTACGCAGGAACGCAGTATTTT.

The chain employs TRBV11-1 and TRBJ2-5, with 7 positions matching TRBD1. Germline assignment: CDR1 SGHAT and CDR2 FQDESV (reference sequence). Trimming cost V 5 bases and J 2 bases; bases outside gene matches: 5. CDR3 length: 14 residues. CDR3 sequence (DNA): TGTGCCAGCAGCATGGAGGACAGGCAAGAGACCCAGTACTTC. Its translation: CASSMEDRQETQYF.

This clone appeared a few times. The CDR3 reads CASSARSTGTITYEQYF. CDR3 bases: TGTGCCAGCAGTGCCCGCTCGACCGGGACTATTACCTACGAGCAGTACTTC. V gene TRBV6-1 combines with J gene TRBJ2-7; TRBD2 agrees at 7 bases. From germline, CDR1 is MNHNS and CDR2 SASEGT. Trimming removed 4 bases from V and 2 bases from J; junction bases left unmatched: 14. This CDR3 is 17 amino acids long.

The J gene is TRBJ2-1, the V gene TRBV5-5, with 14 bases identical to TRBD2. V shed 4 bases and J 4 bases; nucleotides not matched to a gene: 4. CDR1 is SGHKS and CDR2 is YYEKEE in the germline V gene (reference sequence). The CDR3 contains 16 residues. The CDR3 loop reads CASSAGLAGAYNEQFF. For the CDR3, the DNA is TGTGCCAGCAGCGCGGGACTAGCGGGGGCGTACAATGAGCAGTTCTTC.

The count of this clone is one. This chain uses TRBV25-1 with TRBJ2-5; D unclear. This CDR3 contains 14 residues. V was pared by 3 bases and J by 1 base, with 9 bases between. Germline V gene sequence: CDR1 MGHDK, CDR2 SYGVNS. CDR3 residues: CASSDRGSQETQYF. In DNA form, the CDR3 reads TGTGCCAGCAGTGATCGTGGCTCCCAAGAGACCCAGTACTTC.

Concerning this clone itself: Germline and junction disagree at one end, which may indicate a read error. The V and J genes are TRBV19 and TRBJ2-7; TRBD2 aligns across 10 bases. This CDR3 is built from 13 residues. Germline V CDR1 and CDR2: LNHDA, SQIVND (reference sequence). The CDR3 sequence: CASSISLAGAPDF. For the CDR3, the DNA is TGTGCCAGTAGTATCTCCCTAGCGGGGGCTCCCGACTTC.

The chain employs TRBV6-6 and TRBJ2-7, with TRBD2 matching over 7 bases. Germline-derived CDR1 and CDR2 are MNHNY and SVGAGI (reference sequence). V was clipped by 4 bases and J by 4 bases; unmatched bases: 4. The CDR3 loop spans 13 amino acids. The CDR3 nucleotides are TGTGCCAGCAGTTCCGGGACTACGTACGAGCAGTACTTC. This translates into CASSSGTTYEQYF.

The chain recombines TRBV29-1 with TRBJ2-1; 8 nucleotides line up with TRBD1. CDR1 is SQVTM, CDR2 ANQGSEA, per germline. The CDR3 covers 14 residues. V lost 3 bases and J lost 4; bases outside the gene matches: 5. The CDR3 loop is CSVDSGGEYNEQFF. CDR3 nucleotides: TGCAGCGTTGACTCAGGGGGCGAATACAATGAGCAGTTCTTC.

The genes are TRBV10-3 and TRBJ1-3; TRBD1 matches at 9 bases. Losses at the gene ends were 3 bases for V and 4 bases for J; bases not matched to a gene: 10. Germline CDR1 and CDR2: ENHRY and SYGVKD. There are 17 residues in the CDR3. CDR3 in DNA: TGTGCCATCAGTGACCCACAGGGGGCGCGATACGGAAACACCATATATTTT. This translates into CAISDPQGARYGNTIYF.

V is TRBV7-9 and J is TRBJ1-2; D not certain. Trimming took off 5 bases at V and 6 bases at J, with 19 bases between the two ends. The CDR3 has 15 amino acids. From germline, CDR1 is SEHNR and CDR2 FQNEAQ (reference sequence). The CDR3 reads CASSPLAGRINGYTF. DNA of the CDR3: TGTGCCAGCAGCCCTTTGGCGGGGAGAATCAATGGCTACACCTTC.

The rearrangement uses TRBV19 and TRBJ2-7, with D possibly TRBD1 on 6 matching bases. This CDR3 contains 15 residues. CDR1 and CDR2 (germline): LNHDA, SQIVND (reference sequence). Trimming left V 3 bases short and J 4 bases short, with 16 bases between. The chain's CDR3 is CASSIAGTNEYEQYF. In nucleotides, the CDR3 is TGTGCCAGTAGTATCGCCGGGACAAATGAATACGAGCAGTACTTC. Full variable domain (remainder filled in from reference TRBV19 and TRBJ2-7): DGGITQSPKYLFRKEGQNVTLSCEQNLNHDAMYWYRQDPGQGLRLIYYSQIVNDFQKGDIAEGYSVSREKKESFPLTVTSAQKNPTAFYLCASSIAGTNEYEQYFGPGTRLTVT.

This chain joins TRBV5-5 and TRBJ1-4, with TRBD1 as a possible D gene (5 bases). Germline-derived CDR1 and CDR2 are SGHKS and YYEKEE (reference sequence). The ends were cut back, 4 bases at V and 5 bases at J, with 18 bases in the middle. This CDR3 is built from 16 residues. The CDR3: CASSGALAGWNEKLFF. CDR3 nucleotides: TGTGCCAGCAGCGGGGCCCTTGCCGGATGGAATGAAAAACTGTTTTTT.

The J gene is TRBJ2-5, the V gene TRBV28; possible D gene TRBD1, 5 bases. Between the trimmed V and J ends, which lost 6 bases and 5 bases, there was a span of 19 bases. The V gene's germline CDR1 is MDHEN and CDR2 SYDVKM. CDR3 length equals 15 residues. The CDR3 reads CASRHHPPGWETQYF. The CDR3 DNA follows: TGTGCCAGCAGGCACCATCCTCCAGGGTGGGAGACCCAGTACTTC.

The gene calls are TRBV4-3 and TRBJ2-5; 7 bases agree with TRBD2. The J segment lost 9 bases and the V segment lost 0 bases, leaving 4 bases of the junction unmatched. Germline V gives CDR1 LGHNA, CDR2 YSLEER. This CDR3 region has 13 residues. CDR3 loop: CASSQEARGAQYF. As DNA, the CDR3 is TGCGCCAGCAGCCAAGAAGCCCGGGGGGCCCAGTACTTC.

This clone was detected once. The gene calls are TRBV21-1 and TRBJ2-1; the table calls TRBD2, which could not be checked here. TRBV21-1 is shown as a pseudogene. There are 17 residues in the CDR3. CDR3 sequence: CASSREPAETPYNEQFF. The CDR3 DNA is TGTGCCAGCAGCCGGGAGCCGGCTGAAACTCCCTACAATGAGCAGTTCTTC.

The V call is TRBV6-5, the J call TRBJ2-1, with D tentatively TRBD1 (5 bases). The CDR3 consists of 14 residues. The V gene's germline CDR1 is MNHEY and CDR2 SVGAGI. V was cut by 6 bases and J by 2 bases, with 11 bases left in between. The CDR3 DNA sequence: TGTGCCAGCAGGTCAGGGTTAGCCTACAATGAGCAGTTCTTC. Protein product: CASRSGLAYNEQFF.

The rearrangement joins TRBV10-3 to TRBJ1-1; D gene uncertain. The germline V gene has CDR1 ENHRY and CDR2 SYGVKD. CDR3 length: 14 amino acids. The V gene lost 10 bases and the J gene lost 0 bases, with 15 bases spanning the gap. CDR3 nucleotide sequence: TGTGCCACACAATCGACGGACTTGAACACTGAAGCTTTCTTT. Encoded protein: CATQSTDLNTEAFF.